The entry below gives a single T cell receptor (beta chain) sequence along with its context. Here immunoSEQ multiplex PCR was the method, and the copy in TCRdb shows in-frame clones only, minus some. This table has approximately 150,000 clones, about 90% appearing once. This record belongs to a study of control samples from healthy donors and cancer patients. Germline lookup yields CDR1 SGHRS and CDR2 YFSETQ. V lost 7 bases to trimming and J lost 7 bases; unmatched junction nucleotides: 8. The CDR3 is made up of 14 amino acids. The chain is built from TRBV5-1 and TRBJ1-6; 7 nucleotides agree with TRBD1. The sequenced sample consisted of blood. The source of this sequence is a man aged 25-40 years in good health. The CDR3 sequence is CASGSTGQNSPLHF. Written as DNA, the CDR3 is TGCGCCAGCGGATCGACAGGGCAAAATTCACCCCTCCACTTT.